The 5 T cell receptor beta chains below all came from one sample that was sequenced in a study of shared clonotypes between healthy human individuals (dated by TCRdb to 2018 to 2020). Library preparation was by the immunoSEQ multiplex PCR assay. In its TCRdb copy, this immuneACCESS table keeps in-frame sequences only and misses some clones. Where compared with another copy, unresolved V genes explain less than half of these, and the others have no known cause. Recorded for this sample are around 2,000,000 clones; 90% to 95% of them occurred a single time. Of the sample, 0.1% to 0.15% is held by the ten largest clones. Sequenced sample: naive CD4+ T cells sorted from blood. The meaning of the sample's cell subset or site label: CD45RA+ positively selected. The receptors stem from a man aged 18 to 29 in good health.

The V and J genes are TRBV21-1 and TRBJ1-5. TRBV21-1 is termed a pseudogene. The CDR3 runs to 19 residues. DNA for the CDR3: TGTGCCAGCAGCAAAGAGGCTGCATTATACACCGGGGGCAATCAGCCCCAGCATTTT. Protein product: CASSKEAALYTGGNQPQHF.

This chain uses TRBV5-6 with TRBJ1-2, with D possibly matching TRBD1 (6 bases). Looked up from germline, CDR1 is SGHDT and CDR2 is YYEEEE. V was trimmed by 2 bases and J by 5 bases, leaving 16 bases between them. The CDR3 loop spans 15 amino acids. The DNA of the CDR3 is TGTGCCAGCAGCTTTCCAGGCGCAGGGGTATATGGCTACACCTTC. This gives the protein CASSFPGAGVYGYTF.

This clone was seen a handful of times. The rearrangement joins TRBV27 to TRBJ1-6, with 10 bases fitting TRBD1. This CDR3 region has 14 residues. The V gene's germline CDR1 is MNHEY and CDR2 SMNVEV (reference sequence). The trim removed 6 bases at V and 8 bases at J, leaving 4 bases unmatched. CDR3 nucleotide sequence: TGTGCCAGCAGGCCCGGGACAGGGGATTCACCCCTCCACTTT. This codes for CASRPGTGDSPLHF.

The chain joins TRBV5-1 to TRBJ1-6; D possibly corresponds to TRBD1 (5 bases). The CDR3 loop spans 14 amino acids. Germline V gene lookup returns CDR1 SGHRS and CDR2 YFSETQ. The germline V and J ends were trimmed by 4 bases and 10 bases, with 15 bases remaining between them. The CDR3 region has the DNA TGCGCCAGCAGCCTGGGGGAGTATTCCTCACCCCTCCACTTT. As protein: CASSLGEYSSPLHF.

This chain uses TRBV5-1 with TRBJ2-7; D remains ambiguous. Germline loops: CDR1 SGHRS, CDR2 YFSETQ. This CDR3 is 13 amino acids long. V lost 2 bases and J lost 2, with 8 bases in between. The CDR3, as DNA: TGCGCCAGCAGCTTTGCCCAAGCCTACGAGCAGTACTTC. Its translation is CASSFAQAYEQYF.